This T cell receptor beta chain was identified in a study of cytomegalovirus exposure and HLA in healthy donors (dated by TCRdb to 2016 to 2017). For the wider study: In an earlier analysis of 587 of the donors, 250 to 300 Gb of sequence data and 95 million to 130 million unique TCR beta sequences from 180 million or so T cells were reported. An early release that covered fewer than 800 HLA-typed donors contained around 300 gigabases of sequencing data and 80 million or so unique TCR sequences. Of the 398 genotyped donors, 81% fell in the genetic ancestry cluster associated with self-reported Caucasian donors. The study aimed to test whether signatures of past pathogen exposure could be identified by cataloging public T cell receptors. Using immunosequencing, the study profiled T cell repertoires from 666 subjects and related those repertoires to cytomegalovirus serostatus. Along with the approximately 600-subject first cohort, a separate validation cohort of over a hundred different subjects was used. High-throughput TCR immunosequencing, statistical association of individual TCRs with disease status, and machine learning were combined to predict cytomegalovirus infection status. To study patterns of TCR occurrence, a later analysis re-analyzed previously published TCR beta repertoires from 500 to 850 donors and added high-resolution HLA genotyping. In the later analysis, no new phenotypic data were used to find candidate immune exposures; instead, reliance was placed on TCR beta sequences and their occurrence across donors. An earlier analysis of 587 of the donors applied high-throughput TCR beta sequencing to assess whether each TCR beta V gene segment acted as functional or pseudogenic. Alongside the repertoire data, information on donor age, sex, ethnicity and CMV serostatus was compiled. A later genetic analysis took genome-wide SNP genotypes for about 65% of the 666 donors and used that subset as a discovery cohort. Every repertoire in the discovery cohort had been generated on one and the same sequencing platform. Both class I and class II loci were covered by HLA typing, at four-digit resolution. Typing coverage varied by locus: about 629-630 donors for A, B, C, DRB1 and DQB1; more than 500 for DQA1; around 610 for DPA1; some 470 for DPB1. Several DR-DQ haplotypes were treated as single units for association and clustering because of strong linkage in the cohort. Across approximately 400 genotyped donors of the cohort, an average of roughly 230,000 unique TCR beta nucleotide sequences per donor were sequenced, and roughly 20% of those sequences were non-productive. What the authors observed across the whole study: The earlier analysis of approximately 540 of the donors excluded approximately 15 rarely observed V segments, including chromosome 9 orphons, because counts were too low. In a later analysis, the rate of TCR association differed among HLA loci, with DRB1 alleles having the most associated TCRs and HLA-C alleles having the fewest. In vitro tests confirmed that a few of the cytomegalovirus-associated TCR beta chains recognize cytomegalovirus antigens. In a later analysis, several top co-occurrence clusters were reported to appear linked to parvovirus B19, influenza, CMV and Epstein-Barr virus. An earlier analysis of some 560 of the donors showed that most TCR beta V segments appeared in productive rearrangements either about 87% or about 30% of the time, which broadly matched IMGT annotations. Across donors, most TCR sequences were observed very rarely, whereas some public TCRs were present in many individuals. A cluster of highly shared sequence variants was judged likely to represent a technical artifact of the sequencing pipeline. According to a later genetic analysis, donors in an Asian-associated ancestry cluster had fewer N-insertions in productive TCRs than the approximately 650-donor mean. The authors suggested that the approach could potentially be generalized to other disease states and immunological phenotypes. When HLA alleles, especially DR and DQ, strongly co-occurred, attributing TCR associations to individual alleles was difficult. Correlated functional status among segregating V segments might reflect linkage disequilibrium, but an unknown experimental factor could not be ruled out. CMV serostatus was the only immune exposure information available for the cohort. Cytomegalovirus status was reported to be diagnosed by the classifier with high specificity and sensitivity in both the original and validation cohorts. This cohort had only TCR beta chains sequenced, and the lack of alpha or paired-chain data limited which features could be detected. HLA typing was unavailable for some donors at each locus, so association tests used only the typed subset. A total of some 180 TCR beta chains were listed by the study as associated with cytomegalovirus. A further reported finding was that TCR beta sequences accurately predicted the HLA-A and HLA-B alleles for most subjects in the first cohort. In a later analysis, HLA-associated TCR beta chains were found to be more clonally expanded and to have lower generation probabilities than equally common non-associated chains. A later analysis associated about 17,000 TCR beta sequences with specific HLA alleles at a false discovery rate of 0.05. Sequencing depth was assumed to be roughly uniform across donors in the presence/absence analyses, though that assumption may not hold. In a later analysis, most CMV-associated TCR beta chains were found to appear HLA-restricted, with HLA associations seemingly driven largely by CMV exposure. Some IMGT-functional V segments, including TRBV6-2 and TRBV6-3, could not be distinguished by the 87-base-pair reads and were therefore excluded. V-gene and J-gene trimming of TCR beta chains was associated with a missense DCLRE1C variant in a later genetic analysis, and the association was replicated in an independent cohort.

The cohort consisted of 600 to 700 healthy bone marrow donors. All cohort members were sampled while nominally healthy, although unrecorded immune exposures were likely present. The donor tested CMV seropositive and was one of the 289 seropositive cohort members. Every donor gave a peripheral blood sample, and the peripheral blood mononuclear cells from that sample were used for TCR beta sequencing. The Qiagen DNeasy Blood Extraction Kit was used to extract genomic DNA from the blood cell samples. The germline V gene encodes CDR1 SGHAT and CDR2 FQNNGV. The V end loses 0 bases and the J end loses 5 bases, and a stretch of 5 bases separates them. The CDR3, cysteine through phenylalanine, is 12 amino acids long. The sequence is cut down to CDR3 DNA, 36 bases in frame from base 1. This clone was counted only a few times. Its antigen remains undetermined. Base qualities are missing; no much larger clone stands one base away.

The library was built by means of the immunoSEQ multiplex PCR assay. The multiplex PCR relied on a mix of 60 forward primers for TCR Vbeta segments and 13 reverse primers for TCR Jbeta segments. The CDR3 region of rearranged TCR beta genes was amplified from genomic DNA by a multiplex PCR assay. Amplified TCR beta libraries were sequenced as 87-base-pair reads on the Illumina HiSeq System. The original methods were these. In a later analysis, 70 million to 95 million unique TCR beta chains were counted across the approximately 620 repertoires, and roughly 10 million of these chains were shared by at least two donors. Raw reads were error-corrected and collapsed into unique sequences by a nearest-neighbor algorithm in which closely related sequences were merged to remove PCR and sequencing errors. V, D and J gene segments were assigned by aligning CDR3 sequences to IMGT reference sequences. For a sequence to be retained, at least a six-nucleotide match to both a V gene segment and a J gene segment was required. Rearrangements were classified as productive when the CDR3 lacked stop codons and remained in frame with V and J, and all other rearrangements were classified as non-productive. Following IMGT convention, CDR3 was defined as the stretch from the second conserved V-encoded cysteine up to the conserved J-encoded phenylalanine. The earlier analysis of about 560 of the donors excluded any sequence lacking an unambiguous match to a single V gene segment. An earlier analysis of several hundred of the donors called V segments functional above 56.7% productive rearrangements and segregating when the between-donor standard deviation exceeded 5%. A statistical classification framework was built to diagnose cytomegalovirus status from the catalog of TCR beta chain sequences. V and J gene assignment, in a later analysis, came from comparing TCR nucleotide sequences with IMGT/GENE-DB human TR gene sequences. Using the TCRdist pipeline, a later analysis assigned CDR3 sequences along with most-parsimonious VDJ recombination scenarios. A later analysis defined each TCR beta chain by its CDR3 amino acid sequence plus V-gene family, and excluded reads lacking a unique V-gene family. To address suspected cross-contamination and a sequencing artifact, a later analysis removed roughly 580 highly shared, low-generation-probability nucleotide sequences. A later analysis calculated a clonal expansion index for each public chain from normalized within-repertoire ranks of inferred template counts. A later analysis computed generation probabilities with a VDJ recombination model fitted to out-of-frame rearrangements, and checked the results against IGoR. In a later analysis, hypergeometric tests were used to score TCR-TCR, TCR-HLA and TCR-CMV co-occurrence, with a repertoire-size bias correction applied to TCR pairs. A later analysis estimated false discovery rates by permuting HLA or CMV assignments 20 times. A later analysis grouped co-occurring TCRs with DBSCAN, adding TCRdist sequence similarity when clustering within HLA-allele-positive subsets. Repertoires with fewer than 30,000 or more than 120,000 public chains, plus five repertoires with anomalous nucleotide sharing, were excluded from co-occurrence clustering. What TCRdb holds here is the immuneACCESS table cut down to in-frame rearrangements. Part of the clones is not present; checked against another copy, under half of the missing clones reflect an unresolved V gene, and the others are unexplained. D and trimming were read from the DNA, whereas the V and J calls and clone size are those reported in that table. Within this sample are 95,000 to 150,000 clones, with 65% to 75% of them counted one time only. Of the sample, 3% to 5% is held by the ten largest clones.

The sequencing sample was made of PBMCs. This chain is built from TRBV11-2 and TRBJ2-7, with the D gene uncertain. The TCR sequence derives from a man in his forties in good health and CMV-seropositive. The DNA sequence follows: TGTGCCAGCAGCTTAGAACAGAACGAGCAGTACTTC. The encoded protein is CASSLEQNEQYF.